A selection of T cell receptor beta chains follows, all from one sample in a study of shared clonotypes between healthy human individuals. The table came from immunoSEQ multiplex PCR; TCRdb's copy has only in-frame clones and leaves some out. The sample has under 2,000,000 clones, about 95% seen once. Sequencing was carried out using naive CD8+ T cells sorted from blood. The receptors stem from a man between 18 and 35 years old in good health. Each CDR3 is given with its conserved first and last residue. The D gene is left open where the match is weak. Rows may omit the clone size; those that give it use once, few, many or a size class.

d_call clone_size j_call v_call cdr3_nt cdr3_aa
. . TRBJ2-1 TRBV4-3 TGCGCCAGCAGCCAAGAATTAGCCTATGAGCAGTTCTTC CASSQELAYEQFF
. . TRBJ2-1 TRBV11-2 TGTGCCAGCAGCTTAGATTCTCTGCAGGGCAATGAGCAGTTCTTC CASSLDSLQGNEQFF
. . TRBJ2-2 TRBV27 TGTGCCAGCAGCTCGACCGGGACTCCCACCGGGGAGCTGTTTTTT CASSSTGTPTGELFF
. once TRBJ2-7 TRBV6-1 TGTGCCAGCAGTGGTACAGACTCCTACGAGCAGTACTTC CASSGTDSYEQYF
TRBD1 . TRBJ2-5 TRBV11-3 TGTGCCAGCAGCTTGACAGGGATGGAGACCCAGTACTTC CASSLTGMETQYF
TRBD1 . TRBJ2-7 TRBV6-5 TGTGCCAGCAGTTGGTCGGCACGGGACAGTTCCTACGAGCAGTACTTC CASSWSARDSSYEQYF
. . TRBJ1-1 TRBV25-1 TGTGCCAGCAGTGTGACAGCTATGAACACTGAAGCTTTCTTT CASSVTAMNTEAFF
. . TRBJ2-1 TRBV11-2 TGTGCCAGCAGCCAGATGGGGGTCCTGTTCTTC CASSQMGVLFF
. . TRBJ2-7 TRBV11-2 TGTGCCAGCAGGTGGGGGCACTCCTACGAGCAGTACTTC CASRWGHSYEQYF
. . TRBJ1-1 TRBV6-6 TGTGCCAGCAGCCTGACAGAAACTGAAGCTTTCTTT CASSLTETEAFF
. . TRBJ2-7 TRBV5-4 TGTGCCAGCAGCTTGTCGGTCGGATCCTACGAGCAGTACTTC CASSLSVGSYEQYF
. . TRBJ1-5 TRBV7-9 TGTGCCAGCAGCTTGGCAGAATTTCAGCCCCAGCATTTT CASSLAEFQPQHF
TRBD1 . TRBJ1-2 TRBV5-1 TGCGCCAGCAGCTTGGTGGGGGCCCCGGACAGGGCAGCAGGCTACACCTTC CASSLVGAPDRAAGYTF
TRBD1 . TRBJ1-1 TRBV7-2 TGTGCCAGCAGCTTAGCGGTGGACAGGGAAGCTTTCTTT CASSLAVDREAFF
TRBD2 . TRBJ2-7 TRBV2 TGTGCCAGCAGTGAAACCGGACTAGCGGGAGACGAGCAGTACTTC CASSETGLAGDEQYF
. once TRBJ2-2 TRBV6-6 TGTGCCAGCAGCCCCTCGTGGGCCGGGGAGCTGTTTTTT CASSPSWAGELFF
TRBD2 . TRBJ2-5 TRBV7-2 TGTGCCAGCAGCTTAGAGGGAGGGAGGGCCCAAGAGACCCAGTACTTC CASSLEGGRAQETQYF
TRBD1 . TRBJ1-1 TRBV6-5 TGTGCCAGCAGTTACTGGACAGGGGGAAACACTGAAGCTTTCTTT CASSYWTGGNTEAFF
. . TRBJ1-1 TRBV27 TGTGCCAGTGGACGGAGAATGAACACTGAAGCTTTCTTT CASGRRMNTEAFF
. . TRBJ2-1 TRBV11-2 TGTGCCAGCAGCTTAGTTTCGCATGAGCAGTTCTTC CASSLVSHEQFF
. . TRBJ2-2 TRBV27 TGTGCCAGCAGTTTTTTCACCGGGGAGCTGTTTTTT CASSFFTGELFF
TRBD1 . TRBJ1-1 TRBV19 TGTGCCAGTAGTCTCGGACAGGCCACTGAAGCTTTCTTT CASSLGQATEAFF
TRBD2 . TRBJ2-7 TRBV28 TGTGCCAGCACCCCCAGCGGGAGGGCCGAAGAGCAGTACTTC CASTPSGRAEEQYF
. . TRBJ2-2 TRBV11-2 TGTGCCAGCAGCCCCGTGGGAGGCGGGGAGCTGTTTTTT CASSPVGGGELFF
. . TRBJ1-1 TRBV9 TGTGCCAGCAGCGTAGGAATATCGGGTCTGAACACTGAAGCTTTCTTT CASSVGISGLNTEAFF
. . TRBJ2-2 TRBV2 TGTGCCAGCAGTGACCTTTCAGAAATGAACACCGGGGAGCTGTTTTTT CASSDLSEMNTGELFF
TRBD1 . TRBJ2-5 TRBV27 TGTGCCAGCAGTTTATCAAGCGGACAGGACGGCGAGACCCAGTACTTC CASSLSSGQDGETQYF
. . TRBJ2-1 TRBV27 TGTGCCAGCAGTTTATCTGTGGGGGAGTCCTACAATGAGCAGTTCTTC CASSLSVGESYNEQFF
. . TRBJ1-2 TRBV4-2 TGTGCCAGCAGCTCCTCAGGTGCCGGCTACACCTTC CASSSSGAGYTF
TRBD2 . TRBJ2-1 TRBV5-1 TGCGCCAGCAGCTTGGACAGCGGGGGGAACAATGAGCAGTTCTTC CASSLDSGGNNEQFF
. . TRBJ1-5 TRBV4-1 TGCGCCAGCAGCCAAGACCTCGTGGGTAGCAATCAGCCCCAGCATTTT CASSQDLVGSNQPQHF
. once TRBJ2-3 TRBV4-3 TGCGCCAGCAGCCAAGGTGTCAGAGATACGCAGTATTTT CASSQGVRDTQYF
. . TRBJ2-5 TRBV5-4 TGTGCCAGCAGCTTGGATAAAGTTCAAGAGACCCAGTACTTC CASSLDKVQETQYF
. . TRBJ2-3 TRBV5-1 TGCGCCAGCAGCTTGGGGTTCCCTTCCTACTACAAATTCACAGATACGCAGTATTTT CASSLGFPSYYKFTDTQYF
. . TRBJ2-1 TRBV27 TGTGCCAGCAGTTTAAAGGGTCTGGGCGGGATACGCTCCTACAATGAGCAGTTCTTC CASSLKGLGGIRSYNEQFF
. . TRBJ1-1 TRBV6-5 TGTGCCAGCAGTTTTCGAGAGGGACCGAACACTGAAGCTTTCTTT CASSFREGPNTEAFF
TRBD2 . TRBJ2-7 TRBV5-6 TGTGCCAGCAGATCTAGCGGGGGTTACCCCTACGAGCAGTACTTC CASRSSGGYPYEQYF
TRBD2 . TRBJ2-1 TRBV7-3 TGTGCCAGCAGCCCCTTAGCGGGGGACTACAATGAGCAGTTCTTC CASSPLAGDYNEQFF
TRBD2 . TRBJ2-1 TRBV27 TGTGCCAGCAGTGGGACTAGCGGGAATGAGCAGTTCTTC CASSGTSGNEQFF
. . TRBJ1-1 TRBV5-6 TGTGCCAGCAGCTTTTCAGGGAACACTGAAGCTTTCTTT CASSFSGNTEAFF
TRBD1 . TRBJ1-6 TRBV13 TGTGCCAGCAGCTCCCGAGGGGGCGCGAATTCACCCCTCCACTTT CASSSRGGANSPLHF
TRBD1 . TRBJ2-7 TRBV4-3 TGCGCCAGCAGCCAAGAGCTGGGGGACAGCGAGTACTATTACGAGCAGTACTTC CASSQELGDSEYYYEQYF
. . TRBJ2-7 TRBV7-9 TGTGCCAGCAGTCCTGCCCTTTCCGAGCAGTACTTC CASSPALSEQYF
TRBD1 . TRBJ1-1 TRBV7-2 TGTGCCAGCAGCCCCCGGGACAGGGGCCCCACTGAAGCTTTCTTT CASSPRDRGPTEAFF
. . TRBJ2-3 TRBV29-1 TGCAGCGTTGGAGGCGGGAGCACAGATACGCAGTATTTT CSVGGGSTDTQYF
. once TRBJ1-4 TRBV28 TGTGCCAGCAGCCGCCTCGGGGGGCTTAATGAAAAACTGTTTTTT CASSRLGGLNEKLFF
TRBD1 . TRBJ2-1 TRBV2 TGTGCCAGCACGCCGGGACAGGGACATAATGAGCAGTTCTTC CASTPGQGHNEQFF
TRBD1 . TRBJ1-6 TRBV5-5 TGTGCCAGCAGCACGAGACAGGGGGCAGATTCACCCCTCCACTTT CASSTRQGADSPLHF
. . TRBJ2-1 TRBV5-1 TGCGCCAGCAGCTTCGGGGTCGGAGGGAATGAGCAGTTCTTC CASSFGVGGNEQFF
TRBD1 . TRBJ1-2 TRBV29-1 TGCAGCGTTGAAGGACAGGGAGGCAGTGGCTACACCTTC CSVEGQGGSGYTF
. . TRBJ2-1 TRBV7-9 TGTGCCAGCAGCTTAGGATTCAGCTCCTACAATGAGCAGTTCTTC CASSLGFSSYNEQFF
. . TRBJ2-2 TRBV27 TGTGCCAGCAGTTTGCTCGGATCCGGGGAGCTGTTTTTT CASSLLGSGELFF
TRBD1 . TRBJ2-7 TRBV6-1 TGTGCCAGCAGTGAAGGATTGGACAGGGCTTACGAGCAGTACTTC CASSEGLDRAYEQYF
TRBD1 . TRBJ2-7 TRBV2 TGTGCCAGCAGGCCGGGACAGGGTTCCTACGAGCAGTACTTC CASRPGQGSYEQYF
TRBD2 . TRBJ2-3 TRBV7-9 TGTGCCAGCAGCTTATCCACAGCGGGAGGATTCGCAGATACGCAGTATTTT CASSLSTAGGFADTQYF